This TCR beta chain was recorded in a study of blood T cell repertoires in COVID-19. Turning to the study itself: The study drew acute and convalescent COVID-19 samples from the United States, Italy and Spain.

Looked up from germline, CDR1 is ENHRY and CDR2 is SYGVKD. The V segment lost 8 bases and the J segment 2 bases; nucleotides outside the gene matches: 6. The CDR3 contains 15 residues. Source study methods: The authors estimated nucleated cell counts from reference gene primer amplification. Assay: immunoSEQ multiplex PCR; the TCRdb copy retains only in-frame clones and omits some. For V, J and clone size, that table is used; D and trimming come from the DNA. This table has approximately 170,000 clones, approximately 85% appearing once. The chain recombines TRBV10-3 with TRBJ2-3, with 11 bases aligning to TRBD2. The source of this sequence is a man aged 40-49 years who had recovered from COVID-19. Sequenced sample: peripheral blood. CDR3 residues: CAIGGTSGYTDTQYF. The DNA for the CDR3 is TGTGCCATCGGTGGGACTAGCGGATACACAGATACGCAGTATTTT.